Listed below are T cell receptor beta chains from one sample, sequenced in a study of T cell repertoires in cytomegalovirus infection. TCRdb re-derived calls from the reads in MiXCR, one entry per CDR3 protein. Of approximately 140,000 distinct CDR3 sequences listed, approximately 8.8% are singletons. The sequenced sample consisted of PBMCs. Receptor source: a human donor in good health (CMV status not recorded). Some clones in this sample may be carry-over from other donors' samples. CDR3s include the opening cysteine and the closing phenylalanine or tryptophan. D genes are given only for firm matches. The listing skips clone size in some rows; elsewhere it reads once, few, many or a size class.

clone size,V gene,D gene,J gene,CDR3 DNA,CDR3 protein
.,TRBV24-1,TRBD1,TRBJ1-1,TGTGCCACCAGTGACAAAACAGGGGCTGAAGCTTTCTTT,CATSDKTGAEAFF
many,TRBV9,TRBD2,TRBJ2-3,TGTGCCAGCAGCGTAGAAGCGGGGGGGCCGACAGATACGCAGTATTTT,CASSVEAGGPTDTQYF
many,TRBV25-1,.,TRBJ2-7,TGTGCCAGCAGTGAATTTGACTACGAGCAGTACTTC,CASSEFDYEQYF
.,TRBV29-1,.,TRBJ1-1,TGCAGCGTTGACGTCCGGGGAACGAACACTGAAGCTTTCTTT,CSVDVRGTNTEAFF
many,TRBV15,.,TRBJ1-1,TGTGCCACCAGCAGAACGGACCTGGGGTCCGCTGAAGCTTTCTTT,CATSRTDLGSAEAFF
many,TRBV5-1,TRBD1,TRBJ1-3,TGCGCCAGCAGCTTGTCCGAGGACAGGGGAACGTTTGGCGGTGGAAACACCATATATTTT,CASSLSEDRGTFGGGNTIYF
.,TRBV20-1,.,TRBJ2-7,TGCAGTGCTGCGGCCGTCACCTACGAGCAGTACTTC,CSAAAVTYEQYF
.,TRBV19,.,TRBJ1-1,TGTGCCAGTAGTATCGACAACGTGAACACTGAAGCTTTCTTT,CASSIDNVNTEAFF
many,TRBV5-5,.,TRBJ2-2,TGTGCCAGCAGCCAGGCCGGGACGTACCCCGGGGAGCTGTTTTTT,CASSQAGTYPGELFF
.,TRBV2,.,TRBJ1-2,TGTGCCAGCAGTGAACAGGGGTCCCACTATGGCTACACCTTC,CASSEQGSHYGYTF
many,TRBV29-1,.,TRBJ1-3,TGCAGCGTTGGCCTTGGGGGCCTAGGAAACACCATATATTTT,CSVGLGGLGNTIYF
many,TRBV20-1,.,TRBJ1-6,TGCAGTGCTAAAACCCGGACAGAACATAATTCACCCCTCCACTTT,CSAKTRTEHNSPLHF
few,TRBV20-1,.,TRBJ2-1,TGCAGTGCAGACCACCGGGGCCAAAACAATGAGCAGTTCTTC,CSADHRGQNNEQFF
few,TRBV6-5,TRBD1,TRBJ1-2,TGTGCCAGCAGTTACTCGAAAGGGACAGGGGACTATGGCTACACCTTC,CASSYSKGTGDYGYTF
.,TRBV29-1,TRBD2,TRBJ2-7,TGCAGCGTTGAATCGAGGGAGGGTACGGGCGAGCAGTACTTC,CSVESREGTGEQYF
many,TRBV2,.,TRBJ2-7,TGTGCCAGCAGATACGACAGAAAACCGCCCTACGAGCAGTACTTC,CASRYDRKPPYEQYF
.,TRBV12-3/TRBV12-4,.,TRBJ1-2,TGTGCCAGCAGGCCGTCCGCAGGGGAATCGGGGGGCTACACCTTC,CASRPSAGESGGYTF
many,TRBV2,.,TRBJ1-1,TGTGCCAGCAATGCTCAGGGAGCTTTCTTT,CASNAQGAFF
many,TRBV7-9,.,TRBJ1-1,TGTGCCAGCAGCTTACCTTCGACAGCGAACACTGAAGCTTTCTTT,CASSLPSTANTEAFF
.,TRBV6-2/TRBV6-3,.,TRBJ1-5,TGTGCCAGCAGTTCGGAACAGGCGGATCAGCCCCAGCATTTT,CASSSEQADQPQHF
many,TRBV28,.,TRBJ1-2,TGTGCCAGCCTAGGGGTTTCGGCAGGGCCTTATGGCTACACCTTC,CASLGVSAGPYGYTF
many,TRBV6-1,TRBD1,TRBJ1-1,TGTGCCAGCAGCCACCAGGGGGACACTGAAGCTTTCTTT,CASSHQGDTEAFF
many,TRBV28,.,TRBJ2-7,TGTGCCAGCAGTGTGTCGGCCTCGGGGGCGAGCTCCTACGAGCAGTACTTC,CASSVSASGASSYEQYF
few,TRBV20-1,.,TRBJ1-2,TGCAGTGCTAGAGATTGGATCGGTGGCTACACCTTC,CSARDWIGGYTF
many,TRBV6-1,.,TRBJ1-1,TGTGCCAGCAGTCCCGGAACCCACACTGAAGCTTTCTTT,CASSPGTHTEAFF
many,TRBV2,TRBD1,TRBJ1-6,TGTGCCAGCATATTGCAGGGGGGAAATTCACCCCTCCACTTT,CASILQGGNSPLHF
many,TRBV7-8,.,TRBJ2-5,TGTGCCAGCAGCTTGAGTCTGGGAGAGACCCAGTACTTC,CASSLSLGETQYF
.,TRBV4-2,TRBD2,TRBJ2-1,TGTGCCAGCAGCGTACCGGGACTAGCGGGAAGAAGCTCCTACAATGAGCAGTTCTTC,CASSVPGLAGRSSYNEQFF
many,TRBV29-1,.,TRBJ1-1,TGCAGCGTGAAGTCGGCAGGGAGGCTTGGTGAAGCTTTCTTT,CSVKSAGRLGEAFF
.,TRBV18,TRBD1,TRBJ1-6,TGTGCCAGCTCACCTCGACAGGGTGATAATTCACCCCTCCACTTT,CASSPRQGDNSPLHF
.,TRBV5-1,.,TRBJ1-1,TGCGCCAGCAGGAGGGCCGACACTGAAGCTTTCTTT,CASRRADTEAFF
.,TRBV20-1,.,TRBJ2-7,TGCAGTGCGACCTCACAGGGAAAGGGCGAGCAGTACTTC,CSATSQGKGEQYF